This is a list of T cell receptor beta chains from one sample in a study of T cell changes during pregnancy in multiple sclerosis. Generated by immunoSEQ multiplex PCR, the TCRdb table keeps only in-frame clones and is missing some. The repertoire consists of fewer than 80,000 clones, with roughly 91% occurring once and the leading ten covering almost 0.3%. This specimen consisted of CD4+ T cells from peripheral blood mononuclear cells, obtained in the third trimester of pregnancy. The receptor source for this set is a female donor in good health, enrolled as a control in a pregnancy study. Both conserved end residues are part of each CDR3. The D gene is left open where the match is weak. The listing skips clone size in some rows; elsewhere it reads once, few, many or a size class.

V gene: TRBV5-6; clone size: once; J gene: TRBJ1-5; D gene: TRBD1; CDR3 protein: CASSSRGVGQPQHF; CDR3 DNA: TGTGCCAGCAGCTCCAGGGGGGTCGGTCAGCCCCAGCATTTT
V gene: TRBV10-1; clone size: once; J gene: TRBJ1-1; D gene: TRBD1; CDR3 protein: CASRGDRGHTEAFF; CDR3 DNA: TGCGCCAGCAGGGGGGACAGGGGGCACACTGAAGCTTTCTTT
V gene: TRBV4-3; clone size: -; J gene: TRBJ1-1; D gene: -; CDR3 protein: CASSQAGMHTEAFF; CDR3 DNA: TGCGCCAGCAGCCAGGCAGGGATGCACACTGAAGCTTTCTTT
V gene: TRBV7-2; clone size: -; J gene: TRBJ2-5; D gene: -; CDR3 protein: CASSPGIQETQYF; CDR3 DNA: TGTGCCAGCAGCCCGGGTATTCAAGAGACCCAGTACTTC
V gene: TRBV6-5; clone size: -; J gene: TRBJ2-7; D gene: -; CDR3 protein: CASSYERQGYEQYF; CDR3 DNA: TGTGCCAGCAGTTACGAAAGGCAGGGCTACGAGCAGTACTTC
V gene: TRBV7-6; clone size: -; J gene: TRBJ1-1; D gene: -; CDR3 protein: CASQAGGDTEAFF; CDR3 DNA: TGTGCCAGCCAGGCGGGTGGGGACACTGAAGCTTTCTTT
V gene: TRBV18; clone size: -; J gene: TRBJ1-4; D gene: -; CDR3 protein: CASSTFSPKTNEKLFF; CDR3 DNA: TGTGCCAGCTCAACCTTTAGTCCCAAAACTAATGAAAAACTGTTTTTT
V gene: TRBV5-1; clone size: -; J gene: TRBJ2-7; D gene: -; CDR3 protein: CASSFVQGAYEQYF; CDR3 DNA: TGCGCCAGCAGCTTTGTACAGGGAGCCTACGAGCAGTACTTC
V gene: TRBV2; clone size: -; J gene: TRBJ1-2; D gene: TRBD1; CDR3 protein: CGARSGRTGYGYTF; CDR3 DNA: TGTGGGGCTCGAAGCGGGAGGACAGGCTATGGCTACACCTTC
V gene: TRBV11-3; clone size: -; J gene: TRBJ2-3; D gene: TRBD2; CDR3 protein: CASSTIAGGSDTQYF; CDR3 DNA: TGTGCCAGCAGCACCATAGCGGGGGGTTCAGATACGCAGTATTTT